The 24 T cell receptor beta chains in this list originate from one sample, sequenced in a study of T cell responses to AZD1222 COVID-19 vaccine (dated by TCRdb to the early 2020s). Library preparation was by the immunoSEQ multiplex PCR assay. In TCRdb, the immuneACCESS table is reduced to in-frame sequences with V and J assigned. These tables do not hold every clone; where another copy was compared, an unresolved V gene accounts for under half, and the others remain unexplained. The sample has under 150,000 clones on record, nearly 95% of them singletons. The ten most abundant clones make up more than 0.7% of the sample. The time point tag for this specimen amounts to: baseline before first vaccination. The sequencing used peripheral blood, collected on day 0 of AZD1222 vaccination. The receptors originated from an adult in good health.

The V gene is TRBV6-1, the J gene TRBJ1-5, with D maybe TRBD1 (6 bases). V was cut by 2 bases and J by 3 bases, with 11 bases left in between. This CDR3 region has 15 residues. CDR1 and CDR2 from the germline V gene are MNHNS and SASEGT. CDR3 nucleotides: TGTGCCAGCAGTGAAATGCCAGGGGTCAATCAGCCCCAGCATTTT. Protein sequence: CASSEMPGVNQPQHF.

The chain links TRBV5-6 to TRBJ1-2; no definite D call. CDR3 length: 15 residues. Trimming cost V 2 bases and J 3 bases, with 14 bases left between them. Germline-derived CDR1 and CDR2 are SGHDT and YYEEEE. CDR3 residues: CASSFGKGGDYGYTF. The CDR3, as DNA: TGTGCCAGCAGCTTTGGAAAGGGAGGTGACTATGGCTACACCTTC. Full variable domain (remainder filled in from reference TRBV5-6 and TRBJ1-2): DAGVTQSPTHLIKTRGQQVTLRCSPKSGHDTVSWYQQALGQGPQFIFQYYEEEERQRGNFPDRFSGHQFPNYSSELNVNALLLGDSALYLCASSFGKGGDYGYTFGSGTRLTVV.

This clone was observed a single time. This chain joins TRBV5-1 and TRBJ1-2; 7 nucleotides agree with TRBD1. J gave up 5 bases and V 4 bases, and 17 bases lay outside the gene matches. The germline gives CDR1 SGHRS, CDR2 YFSETQ. This CDR3 spans 17 amino acids. CDR3 residues: CASSIAGTAARQYGYTF. CDR3 DNA: TGCGCCAGCAGCATAGCCGGGACAGCAGCTAGACAATATGGCTACACCTTC.

The V call is TRBV24-1, the J call TRBJ2-3; TRBD2 matches at 7 bases. V was clipped by 3 bases and J by 2 bases; unmatched bases: 4. CDR3 length: 15 amino acids. CDR1 and CDR2 from the germline V gene are KGHDR and SFDVKD. The CDR3 region is CATSDPRGDTDTQYF. CDR3 DNA: TGTGCCACCAGTGATCCCCGGGGGGACACAGATACGCAGTATTTT.

The V call is TRBV18, the J call TRBJ1-3; no clear D. The V and J ends lost 3 bases and 10 bases respectively, with 13 bases between them. The germline V gene encodes CDR1 KGHSH and CDR2 LQKENI. CDR3 size: 13 residues. This CDR3 is CASSPPARGTIYF. In DNA form, the CDR3 reads TGTGCCAGCTCACCGCCGGCTCGCGGGACCATATATTTT.

V gene TRBV10-3 combines with J gene TRBJ1-2, with TRBD1 matching over 8 bases. V was clipped by 2 bases and J by 4 bases; unmatched bases: 6. Per germline, CDR1 ENHRY and CDR2 SYGVKD. The CDR3 runs to 15 residues. The DNA of the CDR3 is TGTGCCATCAGTGAGGTTCAGACAGGGGCCTATGGCTACACCTTC. As protein: CAISEVQTGAYGYTF.

The rearrangement uses TRBV5-1 and TRBJ2-1; 8 bases are shared with TRBD1. CDR3 length equals 15 residues. After removal of 0 bases from V and 8 bases from J, the junction contained 7 bases not matched to a gene. Germline V gene data show CDR1 as SGHRS and CDR2 as YFSETQ. The CDR3 spells CASSLVGTGQDEQFF. The CDR3 region has the DNA TGCGCCAGCAGCTTGGTAGGGACAGGTCAAGATGAGCAGTTCTTC.

The chain couples TRBV5-1 to TRBJ2-5; TRBD2 matches 11 bases. From germline, CDR1 is SGHRS and CDR2 YFSETQ. This CDR3 spans 14 amino acids. Unmatched junction bases numbered 2, after V lost 6 bases and J lost 1 base. For the CDR3, the DNA is TGCGCCAGCAAGGGACTAGCGGTCCAAGAGACCCAGTACTTC. It is translated as CASKGLAVQETQYF.

The chain combines TRBV9 with TRBJ1-1, with D perhaps matching TRBD1 (6 bases). Germline V lookup: CDR1 SGDLS, CDR2 YYNGEE. The CDR3 sequence is 13 residues long. With 3 bases removed from V and 6 bases from J, the gap between germline ends came to 12 bases. The CDR3 DNA follows: TGTGCCAGCAGCGCCGCAGGGGCCGCTGAAGCTTTCTTT. Translation gives CASSAAGAAEAFF.

This chain uses TRBV5-4 with TRBJ2-5; TRBD2 is a possible D gene (6 bases). There are 14 residues in the CDR3. Germline CDR1 and CDR2: SGHNT and YYREEE (reference sequence). The ends were cut back, 1 base at V and 3 bases at J, with 10 bases in the middle. The CDR3 region is CASSLIGGEETQYF. The CDR3 DNA reads as TGTGCCAGCAGCTTGATAGGAGGGGAAGAGACCCAGTACTTC. Combining the CDR3 with reference TRBV5-4 and TRBJ2-5 gives the whole variable domain ETGVTQSPTHLIKTRGQQVTLRCSSQSGHNTVSWYQQALGQGPQFIFQYYREEENGRGNFPPRFSGLQFPNYSSELNVNALELDDSALYLCASSLIGGEETQYFGPGTRLLVL.

DNA for the CDR3: TGTGCCATCAGCTCGACAGATGACCGCGAGCAGTACTTC. Translated, it gives CAISSTDDREQYF. This chain joins TRBV10-3 and TRBJ2-7; D possibly corresponds to TRBD1 (5 bases). CDR3 length: 13 residues. Germline CDR1 is ENHRY and CDR2 is SYGVKD. Trimming stripped 6 bases from V and 6 bases from J, with 15 bases between.

This clone was seen a few times. The chain couples TRBV5-4 to TRBJ1-4; TRBD1 matches 8 bases. The CDR3 loop spans 14 amino acids. Germline CDR1 SGHNT, CDR2 YYREEE (reference sequence). Trimming cost V 4 bases and J 7 bases; bases outside gene matches: 6. The CDR3 nucleotides read TGTGCCAGCAGCGCACAGGGGGTTTCTGAAAAACTGTTTTTT. This codes for CASSAQGVSEKLFF.

This clone appeared a single time. The chain employs TRBV12-3 or TRBV12-4 and TRBJ1-3, with a tentative D call TRBD1 (6 bases). This CDR3 has 12 residues. Trimming removed 2 bases from V and 7 bases from J, with 6 bases in between. CDR3 coding DNA: TGTGCCAGCAGTTTACAGGGGAACACCATATATTTT. It specifies CASSLQGNTIYF.

Only one count was recorded for this clone. The V call is TRBV2, the J call TRBJ1-3; TRBD1 matches at 9 bases. V lost 6 bases, J lost 2 bases, and 5 bases stayed unmatched. Per germline, CDR1 SNHLY and CDR2 FYNNEI. The CDR3 has 15 amino acids. The CDR3 loop is CASRRQGGPGNTIYF. The CDR3 bases are TGTGCCAGCAGAAGACAGGGGGGACCTGGAAACACCATATATTTT. Complete variable domain (other parts from reference TRBV2 and TRBJ1-3): EPEVTQTPSHQVTQMGQEVILRCVPISNHLYFYWYRQILGQKVEFLVSFYNNEISEKSEIFDDQFSVERPDGSNFTLKIRSTKLEDSAMYFCASRRQGGPGNTIYFGEGSWLTVV.

V gene TRBV18 combines with J gene TRBJ2-1, with 8 bases aligning to TRBD2. The V segment lost 0 bases and the J segment 0 bases; nucleotides outside the gene matches: 4. The CDR3 has 17 residues. From germline, CDR1 is KGHSH and CDR2 LQKENI. CDR3 sequence (DNA): TGTGCCAGCTCACCACCCTCGCGGGGGGACTCCTACAATGAGCAGTTCTTC. Its translation: CASSPPSRGDSYNEQFF.

This clone has more than one count but fewer than ten. Other DNA sequences in the same sample also yield this CDR3. This chain connects TRBV12-3 or TRBV12-4 to TRBJ2-5; weak D call: TRBD2 (6 bases). The CDR3 length is 13 residues. V lost 0 bases and J lost 4, with 6 bases in between. CDR3 sequence reads: CASSLAGGETQYF. The CDR3 nucleotides are TGTGCCAGCAGTTTAGCGGGGGGAGAGACCCAGTACTTC.

CDR3 bases: TGTGCCAGCAGTGCAGCGGGGGTGAACACTGAAGCTTTCTTT. Translation gives CASSAAGVNTEAFF. V is TRBV6-1 and J is TRBJ1-1; perhaps TRBD1 as D (5 bases). The CDR3 spans 14 residues. Trimming removed 4 bases from V and 0 bases from J, with 9 bases in between. Germline V CDR1 and CDR2: MNHNS, SASEGT.

The chain has TRBV10-3 and TRBJ1-6; D might be TRBD1 (5 bases). V dropped 4 bases and J dropped 6 bases, with 7 bases sitting between them. Germline CDR1 ENHRY, CDR2 SYGVKD. The CDR3 length is 13 residues. The CDR3 loop is CAISGDLNSPLHF. The CDR3 DNA reads as TGTGCCATCAGTGGGGACCTTAATTCACCCCTCCACTTT.

This chain uses TRBV12-3 or TRBV12-4 with TRBJ2-2, with D possibly TRBD2 on 5 matching bases. This CDR3 comprises 11 residues. Trimming took off 7 bases at V and 14 bases at J, with 14 bases between the two ends. The CDR3 sequence is CASIWTGNLFF. DNA for the CDR3: TGTGCCAGCATTTGGACCGGGAACCTGTTTTTT.

V is TRBV7-9 and J is TRBJ1-2; 7 bases fit TRBD1. Trimming removed 6 bases from V and 6 bases from J; junction bases left unmatched: 4. CDR1 SEHNR and CDR2 FQNEAQ come from the germline V gene (reference sequence). The CDR3 has 12 amino acids. This chain's CDR3 is CASRGTDHGYTF. In DNA form, the CDR3 reads TGTGCCAGCAGGGGGACAGACCATGGCTACACCTTC.

This clone occurred once. The chain combines TRBV2 with TRBJ1-1; D might be TRBD1 (5 bases). The CDR3 loop spans 15 amino acids. Trimming shortened V by 8 bases and J by 0 bases, and 16 bases separated the two germline ends. Germline V gene data show CDR1 as SNHLY and CDR2 as FYNNEI. The CDR3 DNA sequence: TGTGCCAGCCTCCGGTCGTTCAGGGTGAACACTGAAGCTTTCTTT. Protein sequence: CASLRSFRVNTEAFF.

The V call is TRBV10-2, the J call TRBJ2-7; D is perhaps TRBD2 (6 bases). Trimming pared 8 bases from V and 3 bases from J, leaving 14 bases between. The CDR3 has 13 amino acids. Germline V gene data show CDR1 as WSHSY and CDR2 as SAAADI. CDR3 protein: CASGREKDYEQYF. The CDR3 region has the DNA TGCGCCAGCGGTCGGGAGAAAGACTACGAGCAGTACTTC.

J is TRBJ2-5 and V is TRBV7-2; no firm D call. In germline, CDR1 is SGHTA, CDR2 FQGNSA. There are 14 residues in the CDR3. With 6 bases removed from V and 1 base from J, the gap between germline ends came to 12 bases. The DNA of the CDR3 is TGTGCCAGCAGTTCGACGGTCCCCCAAGAGACCCAGTACTTC. Amino acid sequence: CASSSTVPQETQYF.

The J gene is TRBJ1-4, the V gene TRBV10-3, with D possibly matching TRBD1 (5 bases). V was shortened by 2 bases and J by 4 bases, with 11 bases between the two germline ends. The CDR3 extends over 15 amino acids. Germline assignment: CDR1 ENHRY and CDR2 SYGVKD. The CDR3 bases are TGTGCCATCAGTGAGGCCGGGACCGTTAATGAAAAACTGTTTTTT. Its translation: CAISEAGTVNEKLFF.